The clone carrying this T cell receptor (beta chain) turned up a few times. This sample was taken from a study of T-cell memory formation after mild COVID-19. TCRdb processed the 5' RACE reads anew with MiXCR; each CDR3 protein has one entry. The sample lists under 200,000 distinct CDR3 sequences, roughly a third occurring once. V dropped 2 bases and J dropped 2 bases, with 10 bases sitting between them. The CDR3 is made up of 14 amino acids. Germline V gene lookup returns CDR1 GTSNPN and CDR2 SVGIG (reference sequence). The source is an adult woman who had mild COVID-19 (a few samples of this study predate the infection). Cell type and time point are not known. The chain combines TRBV30 with TRBJ1-5; no definite D call. The sample taken for sequencing was PBMCs or a T cell subset sorted from them (not recorded which). CDR3 sequence (DNA): TGTGCCTGGAGTTCTATACGGGGCAATCAGCCCCAGCATTTT. This encodes CAWSSIRGNQPQHF.